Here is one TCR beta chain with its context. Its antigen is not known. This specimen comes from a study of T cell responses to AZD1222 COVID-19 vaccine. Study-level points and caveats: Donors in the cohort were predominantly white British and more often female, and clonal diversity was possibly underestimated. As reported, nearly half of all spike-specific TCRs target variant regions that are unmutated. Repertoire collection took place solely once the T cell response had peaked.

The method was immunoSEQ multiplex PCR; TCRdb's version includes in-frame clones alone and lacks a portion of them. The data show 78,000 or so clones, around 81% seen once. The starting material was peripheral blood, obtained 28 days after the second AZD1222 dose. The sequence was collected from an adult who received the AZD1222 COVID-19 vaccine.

CDR3 amino acids: CASFGGTETQYF. In DNA form, the CDR3 reads TGTGCCAGCTTCGGGGGGACGGAGACCCAGTACTTC. This chain uses TRBV2 with TRBJ2-5; 7 bases agree with TRBD2. Germline CDR1 SNHLY, CDR2 FYNNEI. The CDR3 spans 12 residues. V lost 8 bases, J lost 5 bases, and 5 bases stayed unmatched.